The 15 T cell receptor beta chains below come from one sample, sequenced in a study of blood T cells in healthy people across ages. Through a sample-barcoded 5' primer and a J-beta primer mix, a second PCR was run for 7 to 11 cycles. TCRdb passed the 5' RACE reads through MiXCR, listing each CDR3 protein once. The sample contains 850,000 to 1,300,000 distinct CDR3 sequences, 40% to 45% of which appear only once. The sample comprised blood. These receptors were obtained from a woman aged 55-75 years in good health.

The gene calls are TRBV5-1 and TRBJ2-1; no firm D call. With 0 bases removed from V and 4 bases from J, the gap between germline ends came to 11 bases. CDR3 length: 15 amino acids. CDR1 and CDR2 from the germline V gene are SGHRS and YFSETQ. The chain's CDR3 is CASSLAQVGYNEQFF. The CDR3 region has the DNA TGCGCCAGCAGCTTGGCGCAGGTGGGGTACAATGAGCAGTTCTTC.

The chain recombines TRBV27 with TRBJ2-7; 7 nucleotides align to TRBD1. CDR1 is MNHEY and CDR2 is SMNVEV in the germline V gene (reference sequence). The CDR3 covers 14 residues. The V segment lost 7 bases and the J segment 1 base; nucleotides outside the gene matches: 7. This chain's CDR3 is CASTTNRGSYEQYF. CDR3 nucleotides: TGTGCCAGCACTACAAACAGGGGTTCCTACGAGCAGTACTTC.

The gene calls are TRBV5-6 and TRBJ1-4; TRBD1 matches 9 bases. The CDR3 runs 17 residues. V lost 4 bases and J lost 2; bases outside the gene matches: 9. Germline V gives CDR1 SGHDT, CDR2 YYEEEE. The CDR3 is CASSVRDRERTNEKLFF. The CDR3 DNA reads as TGTGCCAGCAGCGTCCGGGACAGGGAGCGGACTAATGAAAAACTGTTTTTT.

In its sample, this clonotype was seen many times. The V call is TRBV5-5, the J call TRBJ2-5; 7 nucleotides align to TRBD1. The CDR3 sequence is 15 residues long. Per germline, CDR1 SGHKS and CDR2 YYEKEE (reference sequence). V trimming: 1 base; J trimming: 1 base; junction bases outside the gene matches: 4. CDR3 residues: CASSLRQGFQETQYF. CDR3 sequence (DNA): TGTGCCAGCAGCTTGCGACAGGGCTTCCAAGAGACCCAGTACTTC.

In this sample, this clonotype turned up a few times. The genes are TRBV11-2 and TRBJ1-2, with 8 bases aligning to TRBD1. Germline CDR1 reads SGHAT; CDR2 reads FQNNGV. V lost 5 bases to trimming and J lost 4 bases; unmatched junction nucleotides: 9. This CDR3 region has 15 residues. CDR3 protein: CASSITGGSGYGYTF. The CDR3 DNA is TGTGCCAGCAGCATTACAGGGGGAAGTGGCTATGGCTACACCTTC.

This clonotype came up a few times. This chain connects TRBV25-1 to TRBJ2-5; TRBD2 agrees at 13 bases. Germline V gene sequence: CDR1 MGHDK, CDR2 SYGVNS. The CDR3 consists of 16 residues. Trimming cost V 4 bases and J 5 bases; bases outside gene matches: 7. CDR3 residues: CASSAWTSGRGETQYF. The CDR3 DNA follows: TGTGCCAGCAGTGCCTGGACTAGCGGGAGAGGTGAGACCCAGTACTTC.

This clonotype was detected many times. The DNA of the CDR3 is TGCGCCAGCAGCGCCTATACGACAGGGCAGGAGACCCAGTACTTC. It yields the protein CASSAYTTGQETQYF. This chain connects TRBV5-1 to TRBJ2-5; 7 nucleotides line up with TRBD1. The germline gives CDR1 SGHRS, CDR2 YFSETQ. V trimming: 4 bases; J trimming: 5 bases; junction bases outside the gene matches: 11. This CDR3 is 15 amino acids long. Full variable domain (missing parts from reference TRBV5-1 and TRBJ2-5): KAGVTQTPRYLIKTRGQQVTLSCSPISGHRSVSWYQQTPGQGLQFLFEYFSETQRNKGNFPGRFSGRQFSNSRSEMNVSTLELGDSALYLCASSAYTTGQETQYFGPGTRLLVL.

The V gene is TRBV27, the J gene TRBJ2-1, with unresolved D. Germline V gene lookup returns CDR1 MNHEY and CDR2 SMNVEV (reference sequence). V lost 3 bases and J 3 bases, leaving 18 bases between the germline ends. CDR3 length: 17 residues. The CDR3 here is CASSFVWASSNYNEQFF. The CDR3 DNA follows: TGTGCCAGCAGTTTCGTGTGGGCGTCCTCTAACTACAATGAGCAGTTCTTC.

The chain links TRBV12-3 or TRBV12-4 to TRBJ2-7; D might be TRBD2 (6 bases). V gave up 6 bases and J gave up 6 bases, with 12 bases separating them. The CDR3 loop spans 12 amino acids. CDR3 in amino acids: CASRVGGSEQYF. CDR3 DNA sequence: TGTGCCAGCAGGGTCGGGGGATCCGAGCAGTACTTC.

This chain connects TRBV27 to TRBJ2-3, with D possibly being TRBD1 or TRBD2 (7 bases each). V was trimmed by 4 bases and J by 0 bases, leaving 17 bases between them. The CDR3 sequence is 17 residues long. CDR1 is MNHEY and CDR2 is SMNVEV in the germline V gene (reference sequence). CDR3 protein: CASSSGGRGPSTDTQYF. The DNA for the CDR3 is TGTGCCAGCAGTTCCGGGGGGAGGGGGCCTAGCACAGATACGCAGTATTTT.

As DNA, the CDR3 is TGTGCCATCAGTGAATCCGGACTAGCGGGAGGGTCGGCCGGGGAGCTGTTTTTT. Translating it yields CAISESGLAGGSAGELFF. This rearrangement joins TRBV10-3 to TRBJ2-2; 15 bases map to TRBD2. Germline values: CDR1 ENHRY, CDR2 SYGVKD. The CDR3 totals 18 residues. The V and J ends lost 3 bases and 6 bases, in that order; junction bases with no gene match: 8.

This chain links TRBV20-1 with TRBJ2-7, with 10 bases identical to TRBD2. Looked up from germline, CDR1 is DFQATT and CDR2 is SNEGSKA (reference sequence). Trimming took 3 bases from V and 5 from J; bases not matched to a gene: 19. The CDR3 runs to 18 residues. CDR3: CSARSHASGRLSIHEQYF. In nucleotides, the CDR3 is TGCAGTGCTAGGAGCCATGCTAGCGGGAGATTGAGCATCCACGAGCAGTACTTC.

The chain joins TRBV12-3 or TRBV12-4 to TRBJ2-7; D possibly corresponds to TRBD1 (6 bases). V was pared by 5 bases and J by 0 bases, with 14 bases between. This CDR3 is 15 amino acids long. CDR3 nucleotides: TGTGCCAGCAGTGAGGACAGATACTCCTCCTACGAGCAGTACTTC. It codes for CASSEDRYSSYEQYF.

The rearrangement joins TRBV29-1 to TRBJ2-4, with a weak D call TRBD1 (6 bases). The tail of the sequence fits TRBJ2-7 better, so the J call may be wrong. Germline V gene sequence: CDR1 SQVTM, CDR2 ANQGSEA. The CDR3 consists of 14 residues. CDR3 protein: CSVAPGTSTHEQYF. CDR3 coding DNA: TGCAGCGTTGCCCCCGGGACAAGCACCCACGAGCAGTACTTC.

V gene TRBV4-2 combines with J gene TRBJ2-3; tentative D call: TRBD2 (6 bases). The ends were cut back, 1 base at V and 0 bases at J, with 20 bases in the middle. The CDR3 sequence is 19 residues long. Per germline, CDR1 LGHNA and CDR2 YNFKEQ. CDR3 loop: CASSQVRRSGETSTDTQYF. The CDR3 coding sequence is TGTGCCAGCAGCCAAGTGAGGAGGTCGGGGGAGACTAGCACAGATACGCAGTATTTT.